These 7 T cell receptor beta chains were sequenced from one sample in a study of yellow fever vaccine responses in identical twins. TCRdb reprocessed the RT-PCR reads with MiXCR, giving one entry per CDR3 protein. The repertoire holds over a thousand distinct CDR3 sequences, with 90% as singletons. The sequencing used T cells from blood (PBMCs), unsorted or a sorted subset (not recorded which), collected before or after yellow fever vaccination (not recorded which). The receptors derive from a woman under 30 who received the yellow fever vaccine.

This clonotype was observed once. A read error may account for a junction end that differs from germline. The genes are TRBV28 and TRBJ2-7, with 10 bases that match TRBD1. The germline CDR1 and CDR2 sequences are MDHEN and SYDVKM. This CDR3 has 16 residues. DNA of the CDR3: TGTGCCAGCCGTTTAGGGGGGACAGGGGCTGTCCGCGAGCAGTACTTC. Protein: CASRLGGTGAVREQYF. Supplemented by reference TRBV28 and TRBJ2-7, the full variable domain reads DVKVTQSSRYLVKRTGEKVFLECVQDMDHENMFWYRQDPGLGLRLIYFSYDVKMKEKGDIPEGYSVSREKKERFSLILESASTNQTSMYLCASRLGGTGAVREQYFGPGTRLTVT.

To note about this clonotype: At one end, the junction sequence differs from germline, possibly due to a read error. CDR3 in amino acids: CSVEDPGAYGDTF. The CDR3 DNA follows: TGCAGCGTTGAAGATCCGGGCGCCTATGGCGACACCTTC. The V and J genes are TRBV29-1 and TRBJ1-2; D is uncertain. This CDR3 is built from 13 residues. The germline V gene has CDR1 SQVTM and CDR2 ANQGSEA. The complete variable domain, with remaining parts taken from reference TRBV29-1 and TRBJ1-2, reads SAVISQKPSRDICQRGTSLTIQCQVDSQVTMMFWYRQQPGQSLTLIATANQGSEATYESGFVIDKFPISRPNLTFSTLTVSNMSPEDSSIYLCSVEDPGAYGDTFGSGTRLTVV.

This chain uses TRBV6-1 with TRBJ2-2, with 7 bases fitting TRBD2. The CDR3 is 15 amino acids. The germline gives CDR1 MNHNS, CDR2 SASEGT. With V trimmed by 11 bases and J by 6 bases, 15 bases remained unmatched. CDR3 nucleotides: TGTGCCGGGAGTATCGGGGGGTTCCGGGCCGGGGAGCTGTTTTTT. Protein sequence: CAGSIGGFRAGELFF.

The CDR3 loop reads CASSRGYSGNTIYF. The CDR3 coding sequence is TGTGCCAGCAGCCGGGGTTACTCTGGAAACACCATATATTTT. The chain is built from TRBV4-2 and TRBJ1-3; no firm D call. This CDR3 contains 14 residues. Per the germline V gene, CDR1 is LGHNA and CDR2 is YNFKEQ. V was trimmed by 4 bases and J by 0 bases, leaving 7 bases between them.

DNA of the CDR3: TGTGCCAGCAGCTTAGAGGACTCCTACACAGATACGCAGTATTTT. Translation: CASSLEDSYTDTQYF. The V and J genes are TRBV11-1 and TRBJ2-3; maybe TRBD2 (5 bases). The CDR3 is 15 amino acids. CDR1 is SGHAT, CDR2 FQDESV, per germline (reference sequence). With 1 base removed from V and 2 bases from J, the gap between germline ends came to 10 bases.

The V and J genes are TRBV7-2 and TRBJ2-3; 11 positions agree with TRBD2. The CDR3 extends over 15 amino acids. The germline gives CDR1 SGHTA, CDR2 FQGNSA. Germline trimming cut 4 bases from V and 1 base from J; bases unmatched to any gene: 1. CDR3 residues: CASSYSGGGTDTQYF. CDR3 coding DNA: TGTGCCAGCAGCTATAGCGGGGGGGGCACAGATACGCAGTATTTT.

This clonotype was counted between two and nine times. The chain is built from TRBV6-1 and TRBJ1-6, with D possibly matching TRBD1 (6 bases). Germline assignment: CDR1 MNHNS and CDR2 SASEGT. Trimming cost V 6 bases and J 8 bases, with 20 bases left between them. This CDR3 spans 16 amino acids. CDR3 DNA: TGTGCCAGCAGACGCGACCGGGCCAAGGGGGATTCACCCCTCCACTTT. It translates to CASRRDRAKGDSPLHF.